The T cell receptor beta chain described here comes from a study of cytomegalovirus exposure and HLA in healthy donors. General study findings and limits: Cytomegalovirus-associated TCR beta chains were listed, numbering 164. Clusters of TCRs from the first cohort tended to co-occur in the 120 or so validation repertoires (as a later analysis found). Cytomegalovirus status, reportedly, was diagnosed with high specificity and sensitivity by the classifier.

To note about this clone: Its antigen is unknown. Other DNA sequences from this sample encode an identical CDR3 as well.

Using immunoSEQ multiplex PCR, the repertoire was profiled, and TCRdb retains in-frame clones only, with some absent. The sample carries 100,000 to 150,000 clones, roughly 90% recorded once. The CDR3 sequence is 14 residues long. Germline assignment: CDR1 MNHEY and CDR2 SMNVEV (reference sequence). Trimming left V 3 bases short and J 4 bases short, with 13 bases between. The donors formed part of the roughly 120-subject validation cohort, distinct from the roughly 700-subject first cohort. Sequenced sample: PBMCs. The rearrangement uses TRBV27 and TRBJ2-7; D perhaps matches TRBD2 (6 bases). This receptor was taken from a woman between 18 and 30 years old in good health and CMV-seronegative. CDR3 sequence reads: CASSFSGLAYEQYF. In nucleotides, the CDR3 is TGTGCCAGCAGTTTCAGCGGGTTGGCTTACGAGCAGTACTTC.